This TCR beta chain was obtained from a study of T cells in Graves' hyperthyroidism and ophthalmopathy (dated by TCRdb to the late 2010s). Broadly, across the study: Peripheral blood samples were taken at the time of initial diagnosis, prior to any treatment. The 100 discovery patients were divided at random into training and test sets in a 7:3 ratio. According to the paper, TCR Vbeta CDR3 sequencing was carried out on about 140 peripheral blood samples, which came from 40 to 45 ophthalmopathy, 75 to 80 hyperthyroidism and about 17 progressor patients. A discovery cohort of about a hundred patients, approximately 44 with Graves' ophthalmopathy and over 55 with stable Graves' hyperthyroidism, was used to find distinguishing TCR V-J signatures. In addition, the study compared T-cell repertoires in thyroid tissue and in blood from over 5 Graves' hyperthyroidism patients. After blood sampling, hyperthyroidism patients were treated with methimazole at a starting dose of 30 mg daily, and ophthalmopathy patients were treated with high-dose intravenous methylprednisolone. Prospective prediction of ophthalmopathy was tested in an independent validation cohort consisting of 18 hyperthyroidism patients and some 15 patients who later progressed to ophthalmopathy. Study-level results and caveats: During validation, the model predicted progression to ophthalmopathy a median of about 5.9 months ahead of onset, with approximately 71% sensitivity and roughly 72% specificity. No statistical method was used to fix the sample size in advance, and group allocation was not hidden from the investigators. Most expanded thyroid clonotypes (frequency above 0.001) were also detected in blood, a finding suggesting that blood repertoires may reflect thyroid immune responses. In cross-validation, a model built on a 13 V-J signature told ophthalmopathy apart from stable hyperthyroidism with over 85% sensitivity and about 81% specificity, and in testing the same model reached 80%/75%.

Ophthalmopathy patients had moderately to severely active disease, Clinical Activity Score of at least 3, NOSPECS grade of at least 4, and duration under 3 months. The study excluded patients with uncontrolled infections, other autoimmune diseases, pregnancy or lactation. Diagnoses were based on clinical symptoms, serum thyroxine and TRAb, thyroid ultrasound and orbital computed tomography. PBMCs were isolated from about 9 ml of fresh peripheral blood by Ficoll-Paque density gradient centrifugation. Trizol reagent was used to extract total RNA, and RNA quality was then checked on an Agilent 2100 Bioanalyzer. The TCR beta CDR3 regions were amplified from RNA transcripts. The TCR CDR3 was subjected to a first round of RT-PCR using the HTBI primer set and the Qiagen OneStep RT-PCR kit. A second multiplex PCR round built the libraries, followed by size selection and purification. The libraries were sequenced on an Illumina HiSeq2000 using paired-end 100 bp reads. As for the authors' bioinformatics: SOAPnuke was used to process the raw data, throwing out any read that contained adapters or uncalled bases, had a mean Phred below 15, or lacked an exact constant-primer or identifier match. COPE v1.2.5 was used to merge high-quality paired reads, and clonotypes were defined as unique nucleotide sequences. Clonotypes were aligned to IMGT TRBV, TRBD and TRBJ reference segments using MiTCR v1.1. The analysis was restricted to V-J combinations with a frequency above 0.0001, which together covered 99.2% of the repertoires. A TCS score was defined as the ratio between F50 (clonal expansion) and ExV (chaos), using BLOSUM62-based TCRdist between CDR3 peptides within each V-J. Welch's t-statistics and random forest reduced some 510 V-J features to under 15, which were used in a naive Bayes classifier (R e1071). The raw public reads went through TCRdb reprocessing: fastp at Q25, MiXCR clone calling, in-frame beta chains kept. Under each unique CDR3 protein, matching rows form one entry showing the most common genes and DNA. V and J calls and clone size were set by TCRdb, not the authors. This sample holds hundreds of thousands of distinct CDR3 sequences; around 15% were observed only once. The ten largest clones capture approximately 27% of the sample.

V is cut back by 5 bases and J by 6 bases, with 11 bases in the junction unmatched. The CDR3 covers 15 residues, taking in both the cysteine and the phenylalanine. The read is trimmed to its CDR3 DNA, 45 bases read in frame from base 1. The germline V gene specifies SGHVS as CDR1 and FQNEAQ as CDR2. This clonotype was observed at least ten times. What this receptor recognizes is not known. The record has no base qualities; no much larger clone is one base away. This chain joins TRBV7-8 to TRBJ2-7, with 9 central nucleotides matching TRBD2. Sequences were obtained from blood. This clonotype was obtained from a man aged 50 to 59 with Graves' ophthalmopathy. Read as DNA, the sequence is TGTGCCAGCAGCAACCGCAGACTAGCGGAACGCGAGCAGTACTTC. It translates as CASSNRRLAEREQYF.